This T cell receptor beta chain appears in the sequencing data of a study of CD8+CD57+ T cells in acquired aplastic anemia. About the study: Sorted CD4+ plus CD8+ cells gave DNA averaging roughly 3 ug. Healthy donors had, on average, roughly 9.8 million reads for their CD4+ cells. Notes on the study in general: Overlap between patients and controls comprised 25 to 30 CD8+ CDR3 sequences. Controls did not differ significantly from patients in CD8+ Simpson's diversity.

Turning to this clonotype: Its target is not known.

Researchers used genomic DNA as the template to profile TCR beta VDJ and CDR3. TCRdb used MiXCR to reprocess the reads, holding one entry per CDR3 protein. This sample has 68,000 or so distinct CDR3 sequences, with almost 55% found just once. This CDR3 contains 15 residues. Germline V gives CDR1 LNHDA, CDR2 SQIVND (reference sequence). V lost 3 bases and J 0 bases, leaving 11 bases between the germline ends. This sequence originates from a human donor in good health, serving as a control. V is TRBV19 and J is TRBJ1-1; the D is unclear. Sequenced input: sorted CD4+, CD8+, or CD8+CD57+ T cells (not recorded which) from PBMCs. The CDR3 loop is CASSISAVMNTEAFF. For the CDR3, the DNA is TGTGCCAGTAGTATTTCGGCAGTCATGAACACTGAAGCTTTCTTT.